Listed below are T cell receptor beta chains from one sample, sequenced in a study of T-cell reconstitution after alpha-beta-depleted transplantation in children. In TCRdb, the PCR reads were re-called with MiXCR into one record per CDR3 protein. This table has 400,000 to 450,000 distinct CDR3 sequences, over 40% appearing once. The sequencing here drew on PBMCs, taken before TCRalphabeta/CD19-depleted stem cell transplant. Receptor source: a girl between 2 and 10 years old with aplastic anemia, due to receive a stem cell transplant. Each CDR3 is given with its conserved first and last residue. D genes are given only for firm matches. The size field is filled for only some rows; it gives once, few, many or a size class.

CDR3: CASSYSPGYPDTQYF
DNA: TGTGCCAGCAGTTACTCACCGGGCTACCCAGATACGCAGTATTTT
D: -
J: TRBJ2-3
size: -
V: TRBV6-5

CDR3: CASSGPAKNIQYF
DNA: TGTGCCAGCAGTGGACCGGCCAAAAACATTCAGTACTTC
D: -
J: TRBJ2-4
size: many
V: TRBV28

CDR3: CVTGSSSSYGQYF
DNA: TGTGTCACCGGGAGTTCCAGCTCCTACGGGCAGTACTTC
D: -
J: TRBJ2-7
size: once
V: TRBV11-2

CDR3: CSVGGGQGSDTQYF
DNA: TGCAGCGTTGGGGGGGGGCAGGGGTCAGATACGCAGTATTTT
D: -
J: TRBJ2-3
size: few
V: TRBV29-1

CDR3: CAWSGQGVNTEAFF
DNA: TGTGCCTGGAGTGGACAGGGGGTGAACACTGAAGCTTTCTTT
D: TRBD1
J: TRBJ1-1
size: -
V: TRBV30

CDR3: CASSRTGGEQETQYF
DNA: TGTGCTAGCAGCCGCACAGGGGGCGAACAAGAGACCCAGTACTTC
D: TRBD1
J: TRBJ2-5
size: few
V: TRBV7-7

CDR3: CASSVATGSRDTQYF
DNA: TGTGCCAGCTCAGTCGCCACAGGGTCAAGAGATACGCAGTATTTT
D: -
J: TRBJ2-3
size: few
V: TRBV28

CDR3: CASSPRTGVGDTQYF
DNA: TGTGCCAGCAGCCCTCGGACAGGGGTGGGAGATACGCAGTATTTT
D: TRBD1
J: TRBJ2-3
size: -
V: TRBV27

CDR3: CASSYGLASYNEQFF
DNA: TGTGCCAGCAGCTATGGACTTGCCTCCTACAATGAGCAGTTCTTC
D: -
J: TRBJ2-1
size: many
V: TRBV6-5

CDR3: CASSPPDLAGGPNEQFF
DNA: TGTGCCAGCAGTCCTCCGGATCTAGCGGGAGGGCCCAATGAGCAGTTCTTC
D: TRBD2
J: TRBJ2-1
size: few
V: TRBV6-1

CDR3: CASSLKGRGPQETQYF
DNA: TGTGCCAGCAGCTTAAAGGGAAGGGGTCCTCAAGAGACCCAGTACTTC
D: -
J: TRBJ2-5
size: -
V: TRBV7-9

CDR3: CASSQEASFLEAFF
DNA: TGCGCCAGCAGCCAAGAAGCTTCCTTTCTTGAAGCTTTCTTT
D: -
J: TRBJ1-1
size: few
V: TRBV4-1

CDR3: CAISGSGGGEQYF
DNA: TGTGCCATCAGTGGTAGCGGGGGAGGCGAGCAGTACTTC
D: TRBD2
J: TRBJ2-7
size: -
V: TRBV10-3

CDR3: CASSTAAGNTIYF
DNA: TGCGCCAGCAGTACGGCCGCTGGAAACACCATATATTTT
D: -
J: TRBJ1-3
size: -
V: TRBV5-1

CDR3: CASSVGGTNNEQFF
DNA: TGTGCCAGCAGCGTAGGCGGGACCAACAATGAGCAGTTCTTC
D: -
J: TRBJ2-1
size: -
V: TRBV9

CDR3: CASSLASNLEETQYF
DNA: TGCGCCAGCAGCTTGGCCTCGAACCTCGAGGAGACCCAGTACTTC
D: -
J: TRBJ2-5
size: -
V: TRBV5-1

CDR3: CSVVLAVNTEAFF
DNA: TGCAGCGTTGTTTTGGCGGTGAACACTGAAGCTTTCTTT
D: -
J: TRBJ1-1
size: -
V: TRBV29-1

CDR3: CASSLRESTEAFF
DNA: TGTGCCAGCAGTTTAAGGGAAAGCACTGAAGCTTTCTTT
D: -
J: TRBJ1-1
size: many
V: TRBV12-3/TRBV12-4

CDR3: CSAPGVTGGPADTQYF
DNA: TGCAGTGCTCCCGGGGTGACAGGGGGCCCCGCAGATACGCAGTATTTT
D: TRBD1
J: TRBJ2-3
size: -
V: TRBV20-1

CDR3: CATRGAGGDRIKNIQYF
DNA: TGTGCCACCAGAGGGGCGGGTGGCGATCGGATTAAAAACATTCAGTACTTC
D: -
J: TRBJ2-4
size: -
V: TRBV10-2

CDR3: CAITRTSGNYEQYF
DNA: TGTGCCATCACCCGGACTAGCGGGAACTACGAGCAGTACTTC
D: TRBD2
J: TRBJ2-7
size: once
V: TRBV10-3

CDR3: CSALGDLDQETQYF
DNA: TGCAGTGCTCTCGGGGACCTCGACCAAGAGACCCAGTACTTC
D: -
J: TRBJ2-5
size: -
V: TRBV20-1

CDR3: CASSETTAGTETQYF
DNA: TGCGCCAGCAGCGAGACGACAGCGGGGACGGAGACCCAGTACTTC
D: TRBD2
J: TRBJ2-5
size: many
V: TRBV5-1

CDR3: CASSFSTLYNEQFF
DNA: TGTGCCAGCAGCTTTTCGACTCTCTACAATGAGCAGTTCTTC
D: -
J: TRBJ2-1
size: few
V: TRBV5-6

CDR3: CSARYLGDQPQHF
DNA: TGCAGTGCTAGATATCTGGGGGATCAGCCCCAGCATTTT
D: -
J: TRBJ1-5
size: few
V: TRBV20-1

CDR3: CASSETLANDGELFF
DNA: TGTGCCAGCAGTGAAACCCTAGCGAATGACGGGGAGCTGTTTTTT
D: -
J: TRBJ2-2
size: -
V: TRBV6-1

CDR3: CAISGVQSNTGELFF
DNA: TGTGCCATCAGTGGGGTTCAGAGTAACACCGGGGAGCTGTTTTTT
D: -
J: TRBJ2-2
size: -
V: TRBV10-3

CDR3: CSAKRQGYEQYF
DNA: TGCAGTGCTAAGCGGCAGGGCTACGAGCAGTACTTC
D: -
J: TRBJ2-7
size: few
V: TRBV20-1

CDR3: CASSPNRKDTEAFF
DNA: TGTGCCAGCTCACCAAACCGTAAGGACACTGAAGCTTTCTTT
D: -
J: TRBJ1-1
size: -
V: TRBV18

CDR3: CASTQPRTSGSSYEQFF
DNA: TGTGCCAGCACCCAACCACGGACTAGCGGGAGTTCGTATGAGCAGTTCTTC
D: TRBD2
J: TRBJ2-1
size: -
V: TRBV7-8

CDR3: CASSFTGDPGINEQFF
DNA: TGCGCCAGCAGCTTTACAGGGGACCCTGGCATCAATGAGCAGTTCTTC
D: TRBD1
J: TRBJ2-1
size: -
V: TRBV5-1

CDR3: CASTQKPRTTSGNQPQHF
DNA: TGTGCCAGCACCCAGAAACCAAGAACCACTTCGGGCAATCAGCCCCAGCATTTT
D: -
J: TRBJ1-5
size: many
V: TRBV27

CDR3: CSGGEGEQYF
DNA: TGCAGCGGGGGGGAAGGCGAGCAGTACTTC
D: -
J: TRBJ2-7
size: many
V: TRBV29-1

CDR3: CASGSPYEQYF
DNA: TGTGCCAGCGGCTCCCCCTACGAGCAGTACTTC
D: -
J: TRBJ2-7
size: many
V: TRBV7-9

CDR3: CASRTTGVTDTQYF
DNA: TGTGCCAGCAGGACAACAGGGGTAACAGATACGCAGTATTTT
D: TRBD1
J: TRBJ2-3
size: many
V: TRBV2

CDR3: CASSLLGAKNIQYF
DNA: TGTGCCAGCAGTTTATTGGGGGCCAAAAACATTCAGTACTTC
D: -
J: TRBJ2-4
size: -
V: TRBV12-3/TRBV12-4

CDR3: CASSGSVRNNEKLFF
DNA: TGTGCCAGCAGTGGCTCGGTGCGGAATAATGAAAAACTGTTTTTT
D: -
J: TRBJ1-4
size: many
V: TRBV28

CDR3: CASSIAGAYNEQFF
DNA: TGTGCCAGTAGTATAGCGGGAGCCTACAATGAGCAGTTCTTC
D: -
J: TRBJ2-1
size: few
V: TRBV19

CDR3: CASSLGGMRADTQYF
DNA: TGTGCCAGCAGCTTAGGCGGAATGCGGGCAGATACGCAGTATTTT
D: -
J: TRBJ2-3
size: -
V: TRBV7-2

CDR3: CASSLQGGVQETQYF
DNA: TGCGCCAGCAGCTTGCAGGGAGGTGTCCAAGAGACCCAGTACTTC
D: -
J: TRBJ2-5
size: -
V: TRBV5-1

CDR3: CAGSPSGRVYNEQFF
DNA: TGTGCCGGCAGCCCTAGCGGGAGGGTCTACAATGAGCAGTTCTTC
D: TRBD2
J: TRBJ2-1
size: -
V: TRBV5-4

CDR3: CSARGPSGPDTQYF
DNA: TGCAGTGCTAGAGGTCCTAGCGGGCCAGATACGCAGTATTTT
D: TRBD2
J: TRBJ2-3
size: few
V: TRBV20-1

CDR3: CSVLSGLSSYEQYF
DNA: TGCAGCGTCCTGAGCGGATTGAGCTCCTACGAGCAGTACTTC
D: -
J: TRBJ2-7
size: -
V: TRBV29-1

CDR3: CASSSTSGRGIEQYF
DNA: TGTGCCAGCAGCTCGACTAGCGGGAGGGGTATCGAGCAGTACTTC
D: TRBD2
J: TRBJ2-7
size: many
V: TRBV11-2

CDR3: CASSPPGQVKETQYF
DNA: TGCGCCAGCAGCCCTCCCGGACAGGTTAAAGAGACCCAGTACTTC
D: TRBD1
J: TRBJ2-5
size: -
V: TRBV4-1

CDR3: CASLAFVQGGGNYGYTF
DNA: TGTGCCAGCCTGGCCTTTGTACAGGGAGGGGGTAACTATGGCTACACCTTC
D: -
J: TRBJ1-2
size: -
V: TRBV28

CDR3: CSARDGRPVIVNEQFF
DNA: TGCAGTGCTAGAGATGGCCGACCCGTTATTGTCAATGAGCAGTTCTTC
D: -
J: TRBJ2-1
size: -
V: TRBV20-1

CDR3: CASSLSFVDQGYGYTF
DNA: TGTGCCAGCAGTTTATCGTTTGTCGATCAGGGGTATGGCTACACCTTC
D: -
J: TRBJ1-2
size: many
V: TRBV12-3/TRBV12-4

CDR3: CSARELAGDYNEQFF
DNA: TGCAGTGCTAGAGAGCTAGCGGGAGACTACAATGAGCAGTTCTTC
D: TRBD2
J: TRBJ2-1
size: -
V: TRBV20-1

CDR3: CAISAGNSGYNEQFF
DNA: TGTGCCATCAGTGCCGGGAATAGCGGCTACAATGAGCAGTTCTTC
D: -
J: TRBJ2-1
size: once
V: TRBV10-3

CDR3: CSVEEGAQQYF
DNA: TGCAGCGTTGAGGAAGGGGCCCAGCAGTACTTC
D: -
J: TRBJ2-7
size: many
V: TRBV29-1

CDR3: CASSLSGSIFNEQFF
DNA: TGTGCCAGCAGTTTGAGCGGGAGTATTTTCAATGAGCAGTTCTTC
D: TRBD2
J: TRBJ2-1
size: many
V: TRBV12-3/TRBV12-4

CDR3: CASSSSPPPDTQYF
DNA: TGTGCCAGCAGCTCCTCGCCGCCCCCAGATACGCAGTATTTT
D: -
J: TRBJ2-3
size: -
V: TRBV7-8

CDR3: CASSSLAGALSYEQYF
DNA: TGTGCCAGCAGTTCCCTAGCGGGAGCCCTCTCCTACGAGCAGTACTTC
D: TRBD2
J: TRBJ2-7
size: -
V: TRBV12-3/TRBV12-4